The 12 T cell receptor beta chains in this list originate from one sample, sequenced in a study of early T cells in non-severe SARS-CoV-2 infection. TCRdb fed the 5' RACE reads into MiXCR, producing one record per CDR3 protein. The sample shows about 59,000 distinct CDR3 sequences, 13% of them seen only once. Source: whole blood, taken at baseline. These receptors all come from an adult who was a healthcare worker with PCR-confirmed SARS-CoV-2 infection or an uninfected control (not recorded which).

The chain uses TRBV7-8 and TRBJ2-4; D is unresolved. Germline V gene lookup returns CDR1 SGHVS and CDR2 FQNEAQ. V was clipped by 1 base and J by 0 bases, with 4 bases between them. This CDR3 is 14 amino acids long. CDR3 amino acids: CASSLEVAKNIQYF. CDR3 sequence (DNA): TGTGCCAGCAGCTTAGAGGTAGCCAAAAACATTCAGTACTTC.

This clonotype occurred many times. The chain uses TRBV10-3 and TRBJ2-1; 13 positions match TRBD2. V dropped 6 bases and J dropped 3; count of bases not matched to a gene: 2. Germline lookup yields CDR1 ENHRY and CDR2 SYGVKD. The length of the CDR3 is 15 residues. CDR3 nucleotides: TGTGCCATCAGCGGGACTAGCGGGGTCTACAATGAGCAGTTCTTC. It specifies CAISGTSGVYNEQFF.

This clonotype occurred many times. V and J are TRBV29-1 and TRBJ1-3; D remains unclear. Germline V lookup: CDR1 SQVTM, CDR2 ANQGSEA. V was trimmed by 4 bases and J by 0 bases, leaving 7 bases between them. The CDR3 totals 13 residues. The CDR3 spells CSVGSSSGNTIYF. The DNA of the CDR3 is TGCAGCGTTGGCAGCAGCTCTGGAAACACCATATATTTT.

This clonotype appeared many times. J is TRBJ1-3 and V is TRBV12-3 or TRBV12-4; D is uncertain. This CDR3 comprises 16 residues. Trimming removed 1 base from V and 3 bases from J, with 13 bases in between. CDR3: CASSLGIWTNGNTIYF. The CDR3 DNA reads TGTGCCAGCAGTTTAGGGATCTGGACCAATGGAAACACCATATATTTT.

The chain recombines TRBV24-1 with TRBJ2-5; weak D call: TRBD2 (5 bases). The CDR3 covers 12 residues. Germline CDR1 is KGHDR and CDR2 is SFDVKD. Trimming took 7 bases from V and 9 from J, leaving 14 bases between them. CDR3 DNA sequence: TGTGCCACCAGCGGCAGCCTCGGGGCCCAGTACTTC. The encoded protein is CATSGSLGAQYF.

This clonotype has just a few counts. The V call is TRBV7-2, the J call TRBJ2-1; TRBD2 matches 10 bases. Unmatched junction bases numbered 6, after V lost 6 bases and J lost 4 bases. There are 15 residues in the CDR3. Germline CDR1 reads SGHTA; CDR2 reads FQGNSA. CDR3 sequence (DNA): TGTGCCAGCAGTCCTAGCGGGAGAGCTTACAATGAGCAGTTCTTC. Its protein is CASSPSGRAYNEQFF.

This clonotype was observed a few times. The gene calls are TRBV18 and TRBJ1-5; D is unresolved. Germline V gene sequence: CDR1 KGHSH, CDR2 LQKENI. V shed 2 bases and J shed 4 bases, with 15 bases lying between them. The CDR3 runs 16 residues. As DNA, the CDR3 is TGTGCCAGCTCACCATCGGGAGGGTTTTCGAATCAGCCCCAGCATTTT. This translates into CASSPSGGFSNQPQHF.

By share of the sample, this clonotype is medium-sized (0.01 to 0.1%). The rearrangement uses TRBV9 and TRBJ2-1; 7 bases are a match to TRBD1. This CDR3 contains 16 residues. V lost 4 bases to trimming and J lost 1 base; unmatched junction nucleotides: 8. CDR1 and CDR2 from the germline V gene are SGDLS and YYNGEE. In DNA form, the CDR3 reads TGTGCCAGCAGCTCTCGGGACAGCTTTTCCTACAATGAGCAGTTCTTC. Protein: CASSSRDSFSYNEQFF.

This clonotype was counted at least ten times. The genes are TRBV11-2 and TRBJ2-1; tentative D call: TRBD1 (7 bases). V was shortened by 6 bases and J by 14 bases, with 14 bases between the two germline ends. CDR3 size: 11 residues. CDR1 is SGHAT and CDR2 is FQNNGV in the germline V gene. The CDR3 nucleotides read TGTGCCAGCAGTCGCGGGACAGTGAAGTTCTTC. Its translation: CASSRGTVKFF.

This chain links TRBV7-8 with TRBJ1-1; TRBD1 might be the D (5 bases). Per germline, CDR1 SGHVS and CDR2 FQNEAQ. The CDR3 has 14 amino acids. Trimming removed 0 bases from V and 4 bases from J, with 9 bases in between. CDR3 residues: CASSLAWGGTEAFF. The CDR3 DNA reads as TGTGCCAGCAGCTTAGCCTGGGGGGGCACTGAAGCTTTCTTT.

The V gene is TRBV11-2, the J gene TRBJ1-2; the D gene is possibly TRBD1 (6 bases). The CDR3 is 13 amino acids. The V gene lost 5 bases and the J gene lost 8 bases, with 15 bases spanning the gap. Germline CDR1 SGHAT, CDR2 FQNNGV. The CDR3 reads CASSPTGLGGYTF. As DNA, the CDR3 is TGTGCCAGCAGCCCAACAGGGCTCGGGGGCTACACCTTC.

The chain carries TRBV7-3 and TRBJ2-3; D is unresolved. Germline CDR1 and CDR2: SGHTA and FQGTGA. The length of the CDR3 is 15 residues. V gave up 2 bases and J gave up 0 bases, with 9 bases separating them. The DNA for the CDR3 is TGTGCCAGCAGCTTATTTCCGGCTAGCACAGATACGCAGTATTTT. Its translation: CASSLFPASTDTQYF.